The source of this T cell receptor (beta chain) is a study of blood T cell repertoires in COVID-19. Across the study: Italy, Spain and the United States were the sources of the convalescent and acute COVID-19 samples. In each case, the material was cDNA or gDNA derived from T cells, B-cell-depleted T cells, or PBMCs.

This CDR3 has 14 amino acids. The germline V and J ends were trimmed by 6 bases and 0 bases, with 12 bases remaining between them. Germline lookup yields CDR1 SGHKS and CDR2 YYEKEE (reference sequence). Assay used: immunoSEQ multiplex PCR; TCRdb lists only in-frame clones, some missing. The data hold tens of thousands of clones, with around nine tenths observed a single time. This clone has just one count. This TCR was sampled from a human donor in a cohort sampled during active COVID-19. The sequencing input was peripheral blood. The chain links TRBV5-5 to TRBJ1-1; no firm D call. The CDR3 bases are TGTGCCAGCACCCCCGCACGGGTGAACACTGAAGCTTTCTTT. It specifies CASTPARVNTEAFF.